This is a list of T cell receptor beta chains from one sample in a study of siplizumab effects on memory and regulatory T cells. The method was immunoSEQ multiplex PCR; TCRdb's version includes in-frame clones alone and lacks a portion of them. The sample contains 85,000 to 95,000 clones, nearly 95% of which appear only once. Sequencing input: non-Treg CD4+ T cells sorted from blood. Receptors originate from a human donor in good health. Both conserved end residues are part of each CDR3. Each record gives: D gene, clone size, V gene, J gene, CDR3 protein, CDR3 DNA. A D gene is named only where the DNA matches it firmly. Rows give clone size only sometimes, using once, few, many, or a class for an expanded clone.

d_call: NA
clone_size: NA
v_call: TRBV5-1
j_call: TRBJ2-5
cdr3_aa: CASSLDPGWETQYF
cdr3_nt: TGCGCCAGCAGCTTGGACCCAGGGTGGGAGACCCAGTACTTC

d_call: TRBD1
clone_size: NA
v_call: TRBV7-2
j_call: TRBJ1-5
cdr3_aa: CASTRQGGNQPQHF
cdr3_nt: TGTGCCAGCACCCGACAGGGGGGAAATCAGCCCCAGCATTTT

d_call: TRBD2
clone_size: once
v_call: TRBV7-9
j_call: TRBJ2-1
cdr3_aa: CASRASGAIYNEQFF
cdr3_nt: TGTGCCAGCAGAGCTAGCGGAGCAATCTACAATGAGCAGTTCTTC

d_call: NA
clone_size: NA
v_call: TRBV11-3
j_call: TRBJ2-3
cdr3_aa: CASSFSLGTDTQYF
cdr3_nt: TGTGCCAGCAGCTTCTCCCTAGGAACAGATACGCAGTATTTT

d_call: TRBD1
clone_size: NA
v_call: TRBV5-1
j_call: TRBJ2-7
cdr3_aa: CASSLVQGAYEQYF
cdr3_nt: TGCGCCAGCAGCCTCGTGCAGGGGGCCTACGAGCAGTACTTC

d_call: TRBD2
clone_size: once
v_call: TRBV11-3
j_call: TRBJ2-3
cdr3_aa: CASSFGGRADHTQYF
cdr3_nt: TGTGCCAGCAGTTTCGGGGGGAGGGCCGATCATACGCAGTATTTT

d_call: TRBD2
clone_size: NA
v_call: TRBV19
j_call: TRBJ2-1
cdr3_aa: CASRPGTSGMNEQFF
cdr3_nt: TGTGCCAGTCGACCCGGGACTAGCGGGATGAATGAGCAGTTCTTC

d_call: NA
clone_size: once
v_call: TRBV15
j_call: TRBJ1-1
cdr3_aa: CATSRNSRTVNTEALF
cdr3_nt: TGTGCCACCAGCAGAAATTCCCGGACAGTGAACACTGAAGCTCTCTTT

d_call: TRBD1
clone_size: NA
v_call: TRBV14
j_call: TRBJ1-2
cdr3_aa: CASNSGQGFRTF
cdr3_nt: TGTGCCAGTAATTCCGGACAGGGGTTTAGGACCTTC

d_call: NA
clone_size: NA
v_call: TRBV9
j_call: TRBJ1-3
cdr3_aa: CASSVGVGGSAGNTIYF
cdr3_nt: TGTGCCAGCAGCGTAGGGGTCGGGGGATCCGCTGGAAACACCATATATTTT

d_call: NA
clone_size: NA
v_call: TRBV2
j_call: TRBJ2-7
cdr3_aa: CANLLGPGLHPNEQYF
cdr3_nt: TGTGCCAACCTCCTTGGCCCGGGACTCCACCCCAACGAGCAGTACTTC

d_call: NA
clone_size: NA
v_call: TRBV28
j_call: TRBJ2-6
cdr3_aa: CASREVSGANVLTF
cdr3_nt: TGTGCCAGCAGGGAAGTCTCTGGGGCCAACGTCCTGACTTTC

d_call: NA
clone_size: NA
v_call: TRBV5-1
j_call: TRBJ2-1
cdr3_aa: CASSPTLSGGSYNEQFF
cdr3_nt: TGCGCCAGCAGCCCCACCTTAAGTGGGGGCTCCTACAATGAGCAGTTCTTC

d_call: TRBD2
clone_size: NA
v_call: TRBV5-1
j_call: TRBJ2-2
cdr3_aa: CASSQGLAGGPAGELFF
cdr3_nt: TGCGCCAGCAGCCAGGGACTAGCGGGAGGGCCTGCCGGGGAGCTGTTTTTT

d_call: NA
clone_size: NA
v_call: TRBV11-2
j_call: TRBJ1-2
cdr3_aa: CASSPGQAFAYGYTF
cdr3_nt: TGTGCCAGCAGCCCCGGACAAGCTTTTGCCTATGGCTACACCTTC

d_call: NA
clone_size: NA
v_call: TRBV7-7
j_call: TRBJ2-2
cdr3_aa: CASSATGELFF
cdr3_nt: TGTGCTAGCAGCGCGACCGGGGAGCTGTTTTTT

d_call: NA
clone_size: NA
v_call: TRBV7-2
j_call: TRBJ2-2
cdr3_aa: CASSLAYRANTGELFF
cdr3_nt: TGTGCCAGCAGCTTAGCATACAGGGCGAACACCGGGGAGCTGTTTTTT

d_call: NA
clone_size: NA
v_call: TRBV5-8
j_call: TRBJ2-7
cdr3_aa: CASSGWGAGHTGYEQYF
cdr3_nt: TGTGCCAGCAGCGGGTGGGGGGCAGGCCACACAGGCTACGAGCAGTACTTC

d_call: NA
clone_size: NA
v_call: TRBV6-5
j_call: TRBJ2-7
cdr3_aa: CASSLQEGRVNEQYF
cdr3_nt: TGTGCCAGCAGTCTCCAAGAGGGGCGGGTGAACGAGCAGTACTTC

d_call: TRBD2
clone_size: NA
v_call: TRBV28
j_call: TRBJ2-3
cdr3_aa: CASSSLAGGLGTQYF
cdr3_nt: TGTGCCAGCAGTTCCCTAGCGGGAGGACTAGGTACGCAGTATTTT

d_call: NA
clone_size: NA
v_call: TRBV10-2
j_call: TRBJ1-6
cdr3_aa: CASSESGNSPLHF
cdr3_nt: TGCGCCAGCAGTGAGTCGGGGAATTCACCCCTCCACTTT

d_call: NA
clone_size: once
v_call: TRBV27
j_call: TRBJ2-7
cdr3_aa: CASSIGGPYEQYF
cdr3_nt: TGTGCCAGCAGCATTGGGGGCCCCTACGAGCAGTACTTC

d_call: NA
clone_size: once
v_call: TRBV7-9
j_call: TRBJ2-5
cdr3_aa: CASSPTEASAQYF
cdr3_nt: TGTGCCAGCAGCCCAACCGAGGCTAGCGCCCAGTACTTC

d_call: NA
clone_size: NA
v_call: TRBV27
j_call: TRBJ1-2
cdr3_aa: CASSLSEAPGGSYTF
cdr3_nt: TGTGCCAGCAGTTTATCGGAGGCTCCTGGAGGGAGCTACACCTTC

d_call: NA
clone_size: NA
v_call: TRBV9
j_call: TRBJ1-2
cdr3_aa: CASSAEAGGPSYTF
cdr3_nt: TGTGCCAGCAGCGCCGAGGCGGGGGGGCCAAGCTACACCTTC

d_call: NA
clone_size: few
v_call: TRBV19
j_call: TRBJ1-1
cdr3_aa: CASSSVGEAFF
cdr3_nt: TGTGCCAGTAGTAGCGTCGGTGAAGCTTTCTTT